This T cell receptor (beta chain) came from a study of T cells in localized non-small cell lung cancer. As to this clone: Its antigen is currently unknown.

Study-level findings and limits: A median of 57 of the top 100 tumor clones appeared in adjacent lung, which was paired and uninvolved.

The ends lost 1 base at V and 7 bases at J; junction bases unmatched: 3. The CDR3 runs 16 residues. Germline V lookup: CDR1 SGHAT, CDR2 FQNNGV. Method: immunoSEQ multiplex PCR; TCRdb's copy keeps in-frame clones and lacks some. The sample records more than 40,000 clones, about 88% being singletons. The sample in question was PBMCs, obtained before any cancer treatment. The sequence was collected from a man aged 40-75 years with stage II lung adenocarcinoma. The gene calls are TRBV11-2 and TRBJ2-1, with TRBD2 matching 14 bases. CDR3 region: CASSLGTSGGWNEQFF. Here the CDR3 DNA reads TGTGCCAGCAGCTTAGGGACTAGCGGGGGGTGGAATGAGCAGTTCTTC.